The 2 T cell receptor beta chains reported below all come from one sample, sequenced in a study of blood T cell repertoires in COVID-19. TCRdb keeps only in-frame clones here, not all; method: immunoSEQ multiplex PCR. The table has 250,000 to 400,000 clones, around 88% seen once; the top ten hold approximately 1.8%. Source material: peripheral blood. These TCRs come from a woman aged 25 to 39 with COVID-19, enrolled during active disease.

This clone was counted a single time. The V gene is TRBV2, the J gene TRBJ2-7, with a tentative D call TRBD1 (6 bases). The germline V and J ends were trimmed by 8 bases and 0 bases, with 14 bases remaining between them. Germline CDR1 SNHLY, CDR2 FYNNEI. CDR3 length: 14 amino acids. In nucleotides, the CDR3 is TGTGCCAGCCAGACAGGTGTAAGCTCCTACGAGCAGTACTTC. Residues: CASQTGVSSYEQYF. Variable domain in full (rest from reference TRBV2 and TRBJ2-7): EPEVTQTPSHQVTQMGQEVILRCVPISNHLYFYWYRQILGQKVEFLVSFYNNEISEKSEIFDDQFSVERPDGSNFTLKIRSTKLEDSAMYFCASQTGVSSYEQYFGPGTRLTVT.

The genes are TRBV6-5 and TRBJ2-7; TRBD1 matches 9 bases. V dropped 5 bases and J dropped 6; count of bases not matched to a gene: 8. This CDR3 has 14 residues. Germline values: CDR1 MNHEY, CDR2 SVGAGI. CDR3 residues: CASSPGTGYGEQYF. The DNA for the CDR3 is TGTGCCAGCAGTCCCGGGACAGGGTACGGCGAGCAGTACTTC.